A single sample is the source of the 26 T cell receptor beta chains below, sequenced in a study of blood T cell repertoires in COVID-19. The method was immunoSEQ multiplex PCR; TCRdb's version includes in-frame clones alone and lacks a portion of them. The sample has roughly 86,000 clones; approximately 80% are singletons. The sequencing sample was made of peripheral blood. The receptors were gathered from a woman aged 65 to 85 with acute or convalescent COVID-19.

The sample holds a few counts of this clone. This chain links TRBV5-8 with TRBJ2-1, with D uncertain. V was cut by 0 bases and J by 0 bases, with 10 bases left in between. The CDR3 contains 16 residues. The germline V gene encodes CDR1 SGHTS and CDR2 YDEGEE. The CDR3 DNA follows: TGTGCCAGCAGCTTGGGCGCAGGCTACTCCTACAATGAGCAGTTCTTC. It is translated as CASSLGAGYSYNEQFF.

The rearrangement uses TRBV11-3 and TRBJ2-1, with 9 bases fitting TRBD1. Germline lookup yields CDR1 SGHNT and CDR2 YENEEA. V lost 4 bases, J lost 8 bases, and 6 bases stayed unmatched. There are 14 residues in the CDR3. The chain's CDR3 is CASSSGQGGHEQFF. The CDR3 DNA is TGTGCCAGCAGCTCGGGACAGGGTGGGCATGAGCAGTTCTTC.

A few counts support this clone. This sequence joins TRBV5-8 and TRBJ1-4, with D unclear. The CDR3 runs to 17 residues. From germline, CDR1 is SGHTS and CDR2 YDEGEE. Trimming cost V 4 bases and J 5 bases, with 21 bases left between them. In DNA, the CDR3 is TGTGCCAGCAGCCCCTCCAGCCGCACCGGGAAGAATGAAAAACTGTTTTTT. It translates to CASSPSSRTGKNEKLFF.

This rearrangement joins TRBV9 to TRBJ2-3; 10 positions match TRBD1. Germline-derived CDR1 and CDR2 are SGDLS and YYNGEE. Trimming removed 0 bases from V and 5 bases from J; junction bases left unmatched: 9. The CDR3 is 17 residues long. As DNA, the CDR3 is TGTGCCAGCAGCGTAGTGACAGGGGGCGGTGTAGTAGATACGCAGTATTTT. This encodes CASSVVTGGGVVDTQYF.

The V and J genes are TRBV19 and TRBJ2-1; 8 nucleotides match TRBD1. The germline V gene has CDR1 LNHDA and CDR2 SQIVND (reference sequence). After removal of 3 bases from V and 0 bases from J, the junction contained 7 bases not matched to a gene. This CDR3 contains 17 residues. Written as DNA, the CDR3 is TGTGCCAGTAGTATTTGGCCGGACAGGGCCTCCTACAATGAGCAGTTCTTC. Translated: CASSIWPDRASYNEQFF. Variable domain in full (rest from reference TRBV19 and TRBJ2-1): DGGITQSPKYLFRKEGQNVTLSCEQNLNHDAMYWYRQDPGQGLRLIYYSQIVNDFQKGDIAEGYSVSREKKESFPLTVTSAQKNPTAFYLCASSIWPDRASYNEQFFGPGTRLTVL.

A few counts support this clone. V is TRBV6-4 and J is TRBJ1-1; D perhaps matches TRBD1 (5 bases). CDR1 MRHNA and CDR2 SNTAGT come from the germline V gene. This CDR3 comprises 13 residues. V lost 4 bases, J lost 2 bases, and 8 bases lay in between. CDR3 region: CASSVRENTEAFF. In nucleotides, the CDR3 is TGTGCCAGCAGTGTCAGGGAAAACACTGAAGCTTTCTTT.

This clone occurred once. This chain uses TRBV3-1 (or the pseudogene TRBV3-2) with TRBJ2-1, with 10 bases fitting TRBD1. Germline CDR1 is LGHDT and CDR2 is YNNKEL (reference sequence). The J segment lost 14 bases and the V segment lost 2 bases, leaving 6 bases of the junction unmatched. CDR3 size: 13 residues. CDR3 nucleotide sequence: TGTGCCAGCAGCCAACATACGACAGGGGGCGAGTTCTTC. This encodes CASSQHTTGGEFF.

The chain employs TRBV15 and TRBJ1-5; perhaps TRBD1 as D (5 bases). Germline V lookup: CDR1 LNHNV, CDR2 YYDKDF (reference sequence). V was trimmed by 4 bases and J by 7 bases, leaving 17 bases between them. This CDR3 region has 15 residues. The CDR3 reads CATSNDLGSGQPQHF. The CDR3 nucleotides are TGTGCCACCAGCAATGATCTTGGGTCAGGGCAGCCCCAGCATTTT.

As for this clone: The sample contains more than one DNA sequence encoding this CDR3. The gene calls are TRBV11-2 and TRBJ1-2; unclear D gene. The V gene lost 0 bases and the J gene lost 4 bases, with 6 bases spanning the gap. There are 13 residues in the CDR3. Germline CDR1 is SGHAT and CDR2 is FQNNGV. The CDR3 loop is CASSLDPSYGYTF. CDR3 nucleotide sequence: TGTGCCAGCAGCTTAGATCCCAGCTATGGCTACACCTTC. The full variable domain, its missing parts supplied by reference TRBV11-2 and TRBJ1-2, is EAGVAQSPRYKIIEKRQSVAFWCNPISGHATLYWYQQILGQGPKLLIQFQNNGVVDDSQLPKDRFSAERLKGVDSTLKIQPAKLEDSAVYLCASSLDPSYGYTFGSGTRLTVV.

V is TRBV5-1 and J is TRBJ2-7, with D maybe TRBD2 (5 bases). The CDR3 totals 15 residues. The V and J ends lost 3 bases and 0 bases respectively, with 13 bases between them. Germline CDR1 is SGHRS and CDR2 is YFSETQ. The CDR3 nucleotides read TGCGCCAGCAGCTGGGCAGGAGGAAGCTCCTACGAGCAGTACTTC. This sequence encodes CASSWAGGSSYEQYF. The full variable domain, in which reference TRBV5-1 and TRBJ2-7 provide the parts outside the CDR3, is KAGVTQTPRYLIKTRGQQVTLSCSPISGHRSVSWYQQTPGQGLQFLFEYFSETQRNKGNFPGRFSGRQFSNSRSEMNVSTLELGDSALYLCASSWAGGSSYEQYFGPGTRLTVT.

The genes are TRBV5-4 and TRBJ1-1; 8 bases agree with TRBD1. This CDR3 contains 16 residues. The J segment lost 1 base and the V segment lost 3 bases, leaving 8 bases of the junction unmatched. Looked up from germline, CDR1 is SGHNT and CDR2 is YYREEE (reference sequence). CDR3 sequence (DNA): TGTGCCAGCAGCTGGGGACAGGCGGGAGCGAACACTGAAGCTTTCTTT. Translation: CASSWGQAGANTEAFF.

As DNA, the CDR3 is TGTGCCAGCAGTTACGGGGGGGGCACTGAAGCTTTCTTT. Protein: CASSYGGGTEAFF. This chain connects TRBV6-5 to TRBJ1-1, with D tentatively TRBD1 (5 bases). Trimming left V 2 bases short and J 4 bases short, with 8 bases between. Germline CDR1 is MNHEY and CDR2 is SVGAGI. CDR3 length: 13 amino acids.

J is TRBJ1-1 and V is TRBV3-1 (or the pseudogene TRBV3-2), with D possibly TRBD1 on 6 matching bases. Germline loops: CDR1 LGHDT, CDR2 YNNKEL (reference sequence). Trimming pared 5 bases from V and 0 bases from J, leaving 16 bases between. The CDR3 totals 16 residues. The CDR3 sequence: CASSYRAGALNTEAFF. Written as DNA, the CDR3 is TGTGCCAGCAGCTACAGAGCGGGGGCGCTGAACACTGAAGCTTTCTTT.

The CDR3 reads CASSHPGLSGPQETQYF. The CDR3 bases are TGCGCCAGCAGCCACCCCGGCCTTAGCGGGCCTCAAGAGACCCAGTACTTC. The rearrangement uses TRBV4-1 and TRBJ2-5, with 7 positions matching TRBD2. CDR3 length: 17 amino acids. After removal of 3 bases from V and 2 bases from J, the junction contained 12 bases not matched to a gene. Germline CDR1 MGHRA, CDR2 YSYEKL.

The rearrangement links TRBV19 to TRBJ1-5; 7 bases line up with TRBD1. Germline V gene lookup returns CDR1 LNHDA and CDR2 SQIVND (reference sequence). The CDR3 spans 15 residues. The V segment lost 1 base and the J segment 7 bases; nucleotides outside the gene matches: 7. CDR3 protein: CASSIAPPTGQPQHF. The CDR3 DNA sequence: TGTGCCAGTAGTATAGCCCCACCGACAGGGCAGCCCCAGCATTTT. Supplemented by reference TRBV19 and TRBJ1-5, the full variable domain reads DGGITQSPKYLFRKEGQNVTLSCEQNLNHDAMYWYRQDPGQGLRLIYYSQIVNDFQKGDIAEGYSVSREKKESFPLTVTSAQKNPTAFYLCASSIAPPTGQPQHFGDGTRLSIL.

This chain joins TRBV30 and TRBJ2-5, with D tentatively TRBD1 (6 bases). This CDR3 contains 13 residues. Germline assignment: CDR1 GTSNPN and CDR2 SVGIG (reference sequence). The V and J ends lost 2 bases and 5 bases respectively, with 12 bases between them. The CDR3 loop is CAWSHRGTETQYF. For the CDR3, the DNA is TGTGCCTGGAGTCATAGGGGGACGGAGACCCAGTACTTC.

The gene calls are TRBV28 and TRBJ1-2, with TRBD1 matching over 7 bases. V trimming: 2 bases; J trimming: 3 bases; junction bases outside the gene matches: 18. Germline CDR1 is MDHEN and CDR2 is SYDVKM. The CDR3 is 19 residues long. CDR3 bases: TGTGCCAGCAGTTTACTTATGAGCCCGAAGGACAGGTTTGACTATGGCTACACCTTC. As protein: CASSLLMSPKDRFDYGYTF.

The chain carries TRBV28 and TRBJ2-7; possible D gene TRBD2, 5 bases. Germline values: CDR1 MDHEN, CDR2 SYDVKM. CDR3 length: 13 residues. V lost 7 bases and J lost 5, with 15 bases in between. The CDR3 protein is CASTREFSNEQYF. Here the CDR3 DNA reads TGTGCCAGCACCCGGGAATTTAGTAACGAGCAGTACTTC.

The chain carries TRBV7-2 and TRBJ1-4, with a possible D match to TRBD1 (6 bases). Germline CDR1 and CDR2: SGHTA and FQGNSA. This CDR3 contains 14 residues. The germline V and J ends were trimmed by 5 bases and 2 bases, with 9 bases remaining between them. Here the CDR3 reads CASSPDRTNEKLFF. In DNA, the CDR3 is TGTGCCAGCAGCCCAGACAGGACTAATGAAAAACTGTTTTTT.

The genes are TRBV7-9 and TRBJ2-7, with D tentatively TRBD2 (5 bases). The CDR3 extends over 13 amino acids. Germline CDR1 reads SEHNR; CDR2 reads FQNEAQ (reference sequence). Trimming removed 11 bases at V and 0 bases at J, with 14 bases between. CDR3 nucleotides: TGTGCCGGGGAGACAAGGTCCTCCTACGAGCAGTACTTC. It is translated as CAGETRSSYEQYF.

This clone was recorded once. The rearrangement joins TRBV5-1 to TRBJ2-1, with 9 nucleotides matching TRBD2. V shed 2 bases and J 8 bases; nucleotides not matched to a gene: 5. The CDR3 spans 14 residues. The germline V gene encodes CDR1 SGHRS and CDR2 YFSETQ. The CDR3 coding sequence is TGCGCCAGCAGCTTAGCGGGGGGTCGAGATGAGCAGTTCTTC. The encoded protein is CASSLAGGRDEQFF.

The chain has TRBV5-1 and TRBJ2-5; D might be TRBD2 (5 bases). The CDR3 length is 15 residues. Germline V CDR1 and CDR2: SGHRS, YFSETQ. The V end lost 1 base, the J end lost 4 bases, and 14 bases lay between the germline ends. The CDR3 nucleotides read TGCGCCAGCAGCTTGTACAGAGCCGAGGGAGAGACCCAGTACTTC. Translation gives CASSLYRAEGETQYF.

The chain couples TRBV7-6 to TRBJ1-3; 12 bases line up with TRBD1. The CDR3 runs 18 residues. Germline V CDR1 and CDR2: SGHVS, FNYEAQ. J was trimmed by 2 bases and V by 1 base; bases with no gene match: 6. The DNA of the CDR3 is TGTGCCAGCAGCTTAGTGAGCGGGACAGGGGGCACTGGAAACACCATATATTTT. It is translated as CASSLVSGTGGTGNTIYF.

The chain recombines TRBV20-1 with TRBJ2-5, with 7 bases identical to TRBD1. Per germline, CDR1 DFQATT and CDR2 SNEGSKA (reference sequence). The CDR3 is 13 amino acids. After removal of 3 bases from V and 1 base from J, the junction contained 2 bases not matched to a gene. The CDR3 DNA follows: TGCAGTGCTAGTAGGACAGGCCAAGAGACCCAGTACTTC. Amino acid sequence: CSASRTGQETQYF.

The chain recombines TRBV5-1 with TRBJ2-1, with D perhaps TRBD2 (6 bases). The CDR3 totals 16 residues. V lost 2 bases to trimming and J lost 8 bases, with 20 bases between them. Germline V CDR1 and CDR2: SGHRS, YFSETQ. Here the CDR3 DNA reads TGCGCCAGCAGCTTCCGGGGCGGGGTGGATGGGGATGAGCAGTTCTTC. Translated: CASSFRGGVDGDEQFF.

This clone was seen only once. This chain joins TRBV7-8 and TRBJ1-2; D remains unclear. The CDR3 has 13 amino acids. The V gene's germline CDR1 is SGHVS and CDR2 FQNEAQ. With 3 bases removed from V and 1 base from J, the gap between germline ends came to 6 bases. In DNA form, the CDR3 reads TGTGCCAGCAGCTTGACACTTAACTATGGCTACACCTTC. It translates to CASSLTLNYGYTF.